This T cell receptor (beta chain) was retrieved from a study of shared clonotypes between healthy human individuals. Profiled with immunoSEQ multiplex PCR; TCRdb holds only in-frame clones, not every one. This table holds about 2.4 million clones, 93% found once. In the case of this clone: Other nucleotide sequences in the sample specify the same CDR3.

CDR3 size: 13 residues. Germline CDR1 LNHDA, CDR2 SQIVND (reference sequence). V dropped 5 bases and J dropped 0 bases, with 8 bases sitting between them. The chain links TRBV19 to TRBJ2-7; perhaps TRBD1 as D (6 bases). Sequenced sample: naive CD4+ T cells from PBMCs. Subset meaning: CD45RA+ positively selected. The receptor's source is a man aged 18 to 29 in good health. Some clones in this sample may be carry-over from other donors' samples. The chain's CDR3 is CASSRDTSYEQYF. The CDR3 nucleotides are TGTGCCAGTAGTCGGGACACCTCCTACGAGCAGTACTTC. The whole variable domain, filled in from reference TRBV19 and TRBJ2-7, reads DGGITQSPKYLFRKEGQNVTLSCEQNLNHDAMYWYRQDPGQGLRLIYYSQIVNDFQKGDIAEGYSVSREKKESFPLTVTSAQKNPTAFYLCASSRDTSYEQYFGPGTRLTVT.